Sequencing of this TCR beta chain was carried out in a study of T cell responses to AZD1222 COVID-19 vaccine. Study observations and caveats: Donors skewed white British and female; clonal diversity was possibly underestimated. Reportedly, nearly half of unique spike TCRs recognized epitopes outside B.1.351/B.1.1.7 mutations.

This CDR3 has 16 residues. In germline, CDR1 is MNHEY, CDR2 SVGAGI. Trimming cost V 1 base and J 8 bases, with 18 bases left between them. Profiled with immunoSEQ multiplex PCR; TCRdb holds only in-frame clones, not every one. The profile shows around 140,000 clones, almost 85% of them singletons. In its sample, this clone was seen once. Its specificity is unknown. The sample in question was peripheral blood, obtained 28 days after the second dose of the MenACWY control vaccine. This sequence joins TRBV6-5 and TRBJ2-1; D possibly matches TRBD1 or TRBD2 (5 bases each). The origin of this receptor is an adult who received the MenACWY meningococcal vaccine as a control. This CDR3 reads CASSYLMGVTSDEQFF. CDR3 nucleotides: TGTGCCAGCAGTTACTTGATGGGGGTAACATCCGATGAGCAGTTCTTC.